This is a list of T cell receptor beta chains from one sample in a study of OX40 agonist ivuxolimab in advanced cancers. Clones were read by immunoSEQ multiplex PCR, and TCRdb kept only the in-frame ones, dropping some. The sample has about 27,000 clones; 82% are singletons. Sequencing was performed on CD4+ or CD8+ T cells sorted from blood, taken in a trial of the OX40 agonist ivuxolimab. These receptor sequences come from an adult with an advanced solid tumor such as melanoma, head and neck, liver or kidney cancer. CDR3s include the opening cysteine and the closing phenylalanine or tryptophan. D genes are given only for firm matches. Some rows have no size entry. The others give once, few or many, or a class for an expanded clone.

v_gene: TRBV4-1; d_gene: TRBD1; abundance: many; j_gene: TRBJ1-4; CDR3nt: TGCGCCAGCAGCCGATACGGGACAGGGAATGAAAAACTGTTTTTT; CDR3aa: CASSRYGTGNEKLFF
v_gene: TRBV27; d_gene: TRBD1; abundance: NA; j_gene: TRBJ2-5; CDR3nt: TGTGCCAGCAGTTTTCGGACAGGGGGTCGAGAGACCCAGTACTTC; CDR3aa: CASSFRTGGRETQYF
v_gene: TRBV20-1; d_gene: NA; abundance: NA; j_gene: TRBJ2-5; CDR3nt: TGCAGTGCTAGTTCGGGGGAGACCCAGTACTTC; CDR3aa: CSASSGETQYF
v_gene: TRBV29-1; d_gene: NA; abundance: NA; j_gene: TRBJ1-1; CDR3nt: TGCAGCGTTGGTAGGGGGTTGAACACTGAAGCTTTCTTT; CDR3aa: CSVGRGLNTEAFF
v_gene: TRBV28; d_gene: TRBD1; abundance: NA; j_gene: TRBJ2-3; CDR3nt: TGTGCCAGCAGTCCTCCGGGACAGGGGTGGTTAGATACGCAGTATTTT; CDR3aa: CASSPPGQGWLDTQYF
v_gene: TRBV11-2; d_gene: NA; abundance: NA; j_gene: TRBJ2-7; CDR3nt: TGTGCCAGCAGCTTCGGGACCGCTTCCTACGAGCAGTACTTC; CDR3aa: CASSFGTASYEQYF
v_gene: TRBV28; d_gene: TRBD2; abundance: few; j_gene: TRBJ2-3; CDR3nt: TGTGCCAGCAGTATAACTAGCGGGAGGGATGCTAGCACAGATACGCAGTATTTT; CDR3aa: CASSITSGRDASTDTQYF
v_gene: TRBV30; d_gene: NA; abundance: few; j_gene: TRBJ1-1; CDR3nt: TGTGCCTGGAGTGTATTAGGGGTCACTGAAGCTTTCTTT; CDR3aa: CAWSVLGVTEAFF
v_gene: TRBV5-1; d_gene: TRBD1; abundance: NA; j_gene: TRBJ1-4; CDR3nt: TGCGCCAGCAGCTCATGGACAGGGACTAATGAAAAACTGTTTTTT; CDR3aa: CASSSWTGTNEKLFF
v_gene: TRBV27; d_gene: NA; abundance: NA; j_gene: TRBJ1-5; CDR3nt: TGTGCCAGCAGTTTTGCCAGCGCCAATCAGCCCCAGCATTTT; CDR3aa: CASSFASANQPQHF
v_gene: TRBV4-1; d_gene: NA; abundance: NA; j_gene: TRBJ1-5; CDR3nt: TGCGCCAGCAGCCAGAAGGCGGCAGTCGATAGCAATCAGCCCCAGCATTTT; CDR3aa: CASSQKAAVDSNQPQHF
v_gene: TRBV2; d_gene: TRBD2; abundance: NA; j_gene: TRBJ2-7; CDR3nt: TGTGCCATATCCGGGACTAGCGGGAGATGGAGCTCCTACGAGCAGTACTTC; CDR3aa: CAISGTSGRWSSYEQYF
v_gene: TRBV9; d_gene: TRBD1; abundance: once; j_gene: TRBJ1-2; CDR3nt: TGTGCCAGCAGCATGGACAGGGGCTATGGCTACACCTTC; CDR3aa: CASSMDRGYGYTF
v_gene: TRBV4-1; d_gene: TRBD2; abundance: once; j_gene: TRBJ2-3; CDR3nt: TGCGCCAGCAGCCAAACGGGCGGGGGAGCCGGCACAGATACGCAGTATTTT; CDR3aa: CASSQTGGGAGTDTQYF
v_gene: TRBV28; d_gene: NA; abundance: NA; j_gene: TRBJ1-1; CDR3nt: TGTGCCAGCAGTCCGGACGTAGGGGACACTGAAGCTTTCTTT; CDR3aa: CASSPDVGDTEAFF
v_gene: TRBV6-5; d_gene: NA; abundance: NA; j_gene: TRBJ1-4; CDR3nt: TGTGCCAGCAGTTACGGCAGGGTGGGTGAAAAACTGTTTTTT; CDR3aa: CASSYGRVGEKLFF
v_gene: TRBV19; d_gene: NA; abundance: NA; j_gene: TRBJ1-2; CDR3nt: TGTGCCAGTAGTATTGCCACAGGGTATGGCTACACCTTC; CDR3aa: CASSIATGYGYTF
v_gene: TRBV7-3; d_gene: NA; abundance: NA; j_gene: TRBJ2-3; CDR3nt: TGTGCCAGCAGCCATCGGGGCGGATCAGATACGCAGTATTTT; CDR3aa: CASSHRGGSDTQYF
v_gene: TRBV15; d_gene: NA; abundance: NA; j_gene: TRBJ2-1; CDR3nt: TGTGCCACCAGTCGGGGTGCGGGATTCTACAATGAGCAGTTCTTC; CDR3aa: CATSRGAGFYNEQFF
v_gene: TRBV4-3; d_gene: TRBD1; abundance: NA; j_gene: TRBJ2-1; CDR3nt: TGCGCCAGCAGCCATGGACAGGGGTGGGATGAGCAGTTCTTC; CDR3aa: CASSHGQGWDEQFF
v_gene: TRBV5-1; d_gene: TRBD2; abundance: NA; j_gene: TRBJ2-1; CDR3nt: TGCGCCAGCAGCTCACTAGCGGGATCTTACAATGAGCAGTTCTTC; CDR3aa: CASSSLAGSYNEQFF
v_gene: TRBV20-1; d_gene: NA; abundance: NA; j_gene: TRBJ2-2; CDR3nt: TGCAGTGCTAGAGATGACGGGGAGCTGTTTTTT; CDR3aa: CSARDDGELFF
v_gene: TRBV27; d_gene: TRBD1; abundance: NA; j_gene: TRBJ2-7; CDR3nt: TGTGCCAGCAGTTTATCAGGGGGCGTCTACGAGCAGTACTTC; CDR3aa: CASSLSGGVYEQYF
v_gene: TRBV9; d_gene: TRBD2; abundance: NA; j_gene: TRBJ2-3; CDR3nt: TGTGCCAGCAGCGATTACTTCGAGCGGGGATCCCTAGATACGCAGTATTTT; CDR3aa: CASSDYFERGSLDTQYF
v_gene: TRBV27; d_gene: NA; abundance: NA; j_gene: TRBJ2-5; CDR3nt: TGTGCCAGCACCCCGAAACCTCGTGGTCGGCAGTACTTC; CDR3aa: CASTPKPRGRQYF
v_gene: TRBV6-1; d_gene: NA; abundance: NA; j_gene: TRBJ2-7; CDR3nt: TGTGCCAGCAGTGAAGGGACGGGGGCCTACGAGCAGTACTTC; CDR3aa: CASSEGTGAYEQYF
v_gene: TRBV13; d_gene: NA; abundance: NA; j_gene: TRBJ1-5; CDR3nt: TGTGCCAGCAGCCAAGGGGGAGGGAGCAATCAGCCCCAGCATTTT; CDR3aa: CASSQGGGSNQPQHF
v_gene: TRBV13; d_gene: TRBD2; abundance: NA; j_gene: TRBJ2-3; CDR3nt: TGTGCCAGCAGCCCCCGAGGTAGCGGGGGCCCAGATACGCAGTATTTT; CDR3aa: CASSPRGSGGPDTQYF
v_gene: TRBV15; d_gene: TRBD1; abundance: NA; j_gene: TRBJ1-4; CDR3nt: TGTGCCACCAGCAGAGGACAGGGGGCAGGGGAAAAACTGTTTTTT; CDR3aa: CATSRGQGAGEKLFF
v_gene: TRBV11-2; d_gene: NA; abundance: NA; j_gene: TRBJ2-3; CDR3nt: TGTGCCAGCAGCTCGGAGGGCACAGATACGCAGTATTTT; CDR3aa: CASSSEGTDTQYF
v_gene: TRBV6-4; d_gene: NA; abundance: few; j_gene: TRBJ2-1; CDR3nt: TGTGCCAGCAGTGACTCGGGTGAGAACAATGAGCAGTTCTTC; CDR3aa: CASSDSGENNEQFF
v_gene: TRBV11-1; d_gene: TRBD1; abundance: NA; j_gene: TRBJ1-6; CDR3nt: TGTGCCAGCAGCCGGACAGGGAATAATTCACCCCTCCACTTT; CDR3aa: CASSRTGNNSPLHF
v_gene: TRBV19; d_gene: NA; abundance: NA; j_gene: TRBJ2-7; CDR3nt: TGTGCCAGTAGTATTTCCGGCAGGACCTACGAGCAGTACTTC; CDR3aa: CASSISGRTYEQYF
v_gene: TRBV28; d_gene: TRBD1; abundance: NA; j_gene: TRBJ2-1; CDR3nt: TGTGCCAGCAGTTTACCGACAGGGGTGTACAATGAGCAGTTCTTC; CDR3aa: CASSLPTGVYNEQFF
v_gene: TRBV28; d_gene: TRBD1; abundance: NA; j_gene: TRBJ1-1; CDR3nt: TGTGCCAGCAACAGGGGGGTTAACACTGAAGCTTTCTTT; CDR3aa: CASNRGVNTEAFF
v_gene: TRBV5-6; d_gene: NA; abundance: once; j_gene: TRBJ2-7; CDR3nt: TGTGCCAGCAGCTTACAGGCCTCCTACGAGCAGTACTTC; CDR3aa: CASSLQASYEQYF
v_gene: TRBV7-8; d_gene: TRBD2; abundance: NA; j_gene: TRBJ2-1; CDR3nt: TGTGCCAGCAGGAGCGGGAGTGTGCCAAATGAGCAGTTCTTC; CDR3aa: CASRSGSVPNEQFF
v_gene: TRBV2; d_gene: NA; abundance: NA; j_gene: TRBJ2-7; CDR3nt: TGTGCCAGCAGTGAAGCGAGCGCCGCGTCCTACGAGCAGTACTTC; CDR3aa: CASSEASAASYEQYF
v_gene: TRBV6-1; d_gene: NA; abundance: NA; j_gene: TRBJ1-1; CDR3nt: TGTGCCAGCAGTGAAACGGGTATGAACACTGAAGCTTTCTTT; CDR3aa: CASSETGMNTEAFF
v_gene: TRBV7-9; d_gene: TRBD1; abundance: NA; j_gene: TRBJ1-3; CDR3nt: TGTGCCAGCAGCCCTCGACAGGGTATGGCTGGAAACACCATATATTTT; CDR3aa: CASSPRQGMAGNTIYF
v_gene: TRBV4-2; d_gene: NA; abundance: NA; j_gene: TRBJ1-1; CDR3nt: TGTGCCAGCAGCCACCCTGGCGGGGGGACTGAAGCTTTCTTT; CDR3aa: CASSHPGGGTEAFF
v_gene: TRBV5-6; d_gene: TRBD2; abundance: NA; j_gene: TRBJ2-5; CDR3nt: TGTGCCAGCAGCCCCCCCCGAGTAGCGGGAAGGACCCAGTACTTC; CDR3aa: CASSPPRVAGRTQYF
v_gene: TRBV4-1; d_gene: NA; abundance: NA; j_gene: TRBJ1-1; CDR3nt: TGCGCCAGCAGCCCCGCCGGGATGCTTGAAGCTTTCTTT; CDR3aa: CASSPAGMLEAFF
v_gene: TRBV7-9; d_gene: NA; abundance: NA; j_gene: TRBJ2-5; CDR3nt: TGTGCCAGCAGCCCTGAGGGGTTCCTAGGGGAGACCCAGTACTTC; CDR3aa: CASSPEGFLGETQYF
v_gene: TRBV27; d_gene: TRBD2; abundance: NA; j_gene: TRBJ2-1; CDR3nt: TGTGCCAGCAGTTTAACGGTTAGCGGGCTGTCCTACAATGAGCAGTTCTTC; CDR3aa: CASSLTVSGLSYNEQFF
v_gene: TRBV5-1; d_gene: TRBD1; abundance: NA; j_gene: TRBJ1-2; CDR3nt: TGCGCCAGCAGCTTGATTCCATCCTGGACAGGGGGCTTCGGAGGCTACACCTTC; CDR3aa: CASSLIPSWTGGFGGYTF
v_gene: TRBV28; d_gene: NA; abundance: medium-sized; j_gene: TRBJ1-5; CDR3nt: TGTGCCAGCACTCGGGGTCCTTCTGGCAATCAGCCCCAGCATTTT; CDR3aa: CASTRGPSGNQPQHF
v_gene: TRBV30; d_gene: NA; abundance: NA; j_gene: TRBJ2-2; CDR3nt: TGTGCCTGGAGTGTAGACGCGGGCACCGGGGAGCTGTTTTTT; CDR3aa: CAWSVDAGTGELFF
v_gene: TRBV19; d_gene: NA; abundance: NA; j_gene: TRBJ2-7; CDR3nt: TGTGCCAGTAGCCCCCGGGACACCGGATGGCGGGGTCTCCACGAGCAGTACTTC; CDR3aa: CASSPRDTGWRGLHEQYF
v_gene: TRBV29-1; d_gene: TRBD2; abundance: NA; j_gene: TRBJ2-1; CDR3nt: TGCAGCGTTGTCACTAGCGGGGGGGCGGGTCGTGGCAATGAGCAGTTCTTC; CDR3aa: CSVVTSGGAGRGNEQFF